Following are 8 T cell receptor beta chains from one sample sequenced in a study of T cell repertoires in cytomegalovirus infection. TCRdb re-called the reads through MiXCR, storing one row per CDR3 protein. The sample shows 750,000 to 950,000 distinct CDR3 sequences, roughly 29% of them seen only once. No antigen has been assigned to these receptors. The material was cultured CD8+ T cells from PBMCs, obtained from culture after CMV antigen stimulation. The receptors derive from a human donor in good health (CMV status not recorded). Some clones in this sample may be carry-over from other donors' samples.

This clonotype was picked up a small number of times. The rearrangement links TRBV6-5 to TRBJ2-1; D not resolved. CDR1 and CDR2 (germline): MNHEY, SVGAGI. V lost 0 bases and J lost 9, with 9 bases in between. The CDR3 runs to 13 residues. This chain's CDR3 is CASSYSNMGEQFF. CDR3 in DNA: TGTGCCAGCAGTTACTCGAACATGGGTGAGCAGTTCTTC.

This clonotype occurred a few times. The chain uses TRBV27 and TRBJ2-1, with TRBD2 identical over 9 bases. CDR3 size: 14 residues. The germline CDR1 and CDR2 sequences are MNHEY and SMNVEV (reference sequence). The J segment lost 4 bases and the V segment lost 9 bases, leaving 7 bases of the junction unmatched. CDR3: CASKKAGGYNEQFF. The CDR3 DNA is TGTGCCAGTAAAAAAGCGGGGGGATACAATGAGCAGTTCTTC.

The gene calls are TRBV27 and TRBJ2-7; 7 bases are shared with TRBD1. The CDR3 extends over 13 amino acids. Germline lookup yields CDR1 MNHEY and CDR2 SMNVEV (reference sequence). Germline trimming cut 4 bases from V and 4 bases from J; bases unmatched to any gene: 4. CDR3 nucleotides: TGTGCCAGCAGTTGGTCAGGGGGATACGAGCAGTACGTC. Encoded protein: CASSWSGGYEQYV.

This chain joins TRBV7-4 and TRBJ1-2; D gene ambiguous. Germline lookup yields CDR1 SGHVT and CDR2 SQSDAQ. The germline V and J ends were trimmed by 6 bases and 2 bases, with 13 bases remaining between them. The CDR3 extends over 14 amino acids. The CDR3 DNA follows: TGTGCCAGCAGACCTTCACAATCCAACTATGGCTACACCTTC. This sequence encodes CASRPSQSNYGYTF.

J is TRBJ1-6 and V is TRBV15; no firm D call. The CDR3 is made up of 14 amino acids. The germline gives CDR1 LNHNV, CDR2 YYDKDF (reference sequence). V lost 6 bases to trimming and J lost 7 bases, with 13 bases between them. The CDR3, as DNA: TGTGCCACCAGAGGGCTGGACGGCAATTCACCCCTCCACTTT. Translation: CATRGLDGNSPLHF.

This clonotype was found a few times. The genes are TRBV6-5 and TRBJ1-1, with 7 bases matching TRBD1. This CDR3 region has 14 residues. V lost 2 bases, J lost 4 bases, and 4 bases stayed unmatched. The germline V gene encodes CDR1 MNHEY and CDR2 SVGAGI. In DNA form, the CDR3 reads TGTGCCAGCAGTTACGCAACAGGGGCCACTGAAGCTTTCTTT. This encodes CASSYATGATEAFF.

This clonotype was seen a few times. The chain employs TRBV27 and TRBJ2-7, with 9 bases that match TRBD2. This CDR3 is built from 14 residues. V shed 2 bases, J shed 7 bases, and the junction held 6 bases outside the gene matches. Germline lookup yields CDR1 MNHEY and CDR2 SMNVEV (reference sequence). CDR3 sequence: CASSLGLAHREQYF. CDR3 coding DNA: TGTGCCAGCAGTTTAGGACTAGCGCATCGGGAGCAGTACTTC.

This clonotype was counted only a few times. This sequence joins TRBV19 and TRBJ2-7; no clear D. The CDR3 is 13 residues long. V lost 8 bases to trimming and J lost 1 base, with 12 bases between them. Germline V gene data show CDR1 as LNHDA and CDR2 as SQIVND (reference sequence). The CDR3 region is CASGPGGSYEQYV. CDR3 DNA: TGTGCCAGTGGACCCGGTGGTTCCTACGAGCAGTACGTC.